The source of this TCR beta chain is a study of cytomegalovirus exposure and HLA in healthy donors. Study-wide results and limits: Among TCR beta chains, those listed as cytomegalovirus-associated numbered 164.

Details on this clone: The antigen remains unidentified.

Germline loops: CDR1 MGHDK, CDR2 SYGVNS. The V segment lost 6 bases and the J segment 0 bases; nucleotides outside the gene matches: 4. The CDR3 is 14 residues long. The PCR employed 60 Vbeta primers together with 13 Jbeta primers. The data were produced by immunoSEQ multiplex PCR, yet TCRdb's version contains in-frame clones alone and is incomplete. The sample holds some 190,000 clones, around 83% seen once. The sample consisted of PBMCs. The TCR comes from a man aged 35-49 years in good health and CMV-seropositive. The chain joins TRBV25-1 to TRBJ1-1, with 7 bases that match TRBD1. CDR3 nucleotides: TGTGCCAGCAGACCCGGGACAGTGAACACTGAAGCTTTCTTT. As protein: CASRPGTVNTEAFF.